This TCR beta chain was identified during a study of cytomegalovirus exposure and HLA in healthy donors. CDR3 length: 15 amino acids. Germline-derived CDR1 and CDR2 are GTSNPN and SVGIG (reference sequence). Trimming shortened V by 6 bases and J by 0 bases, and 17 bases separated the two germline ends. As concerns this clone: The antigen is unknown.

The PCR had 60 Vbeta and 13 Jbeta primers. Produced via immunoSEQ multiplex PCR; TCRdb's table is partial and in-frame only. The table records roughly 110,000 clones, less than 85% of them present only once. Findings of the study overall: Relative to the roughly 690-donor mean, N-insertions were reportedly fewer in an Asian-associated ancestry cluster in a later analysis.

The chain couples TRBV30 to TRBJ2-5; tentative D call: TRBD2 (6 bases). Sequencing was carried out using PBMCs. This clonotype was sampled from a man aged 55-75 years in good health and CMV-seronegative. The CDR3 loop is CACSWGVGYQETQYF. CDR3 DNA sequence: TGTGCCTGCTCATGGGGGGTCGGTTACCAAGAGACCCAGTACTTC.